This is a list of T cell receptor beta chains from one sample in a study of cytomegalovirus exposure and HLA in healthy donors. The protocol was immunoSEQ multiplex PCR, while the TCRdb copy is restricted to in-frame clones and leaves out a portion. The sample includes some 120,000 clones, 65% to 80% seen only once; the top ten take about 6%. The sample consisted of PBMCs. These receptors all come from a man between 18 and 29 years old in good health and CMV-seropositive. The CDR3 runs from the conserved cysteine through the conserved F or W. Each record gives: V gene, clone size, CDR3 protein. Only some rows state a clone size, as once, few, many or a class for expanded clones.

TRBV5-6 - CASSYDRVATEAFF
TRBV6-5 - CAAQEGGEAYNEQFF
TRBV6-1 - CASSEGADSEQYF
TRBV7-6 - CASSSSGYTRNEKLFF
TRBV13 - CASSRPRDRFNNEQFF
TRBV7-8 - CASSLAPRGSYEQYF
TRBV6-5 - CATSGLAGNEQFF
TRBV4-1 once CASSEDWASGSYEQYF
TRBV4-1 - CASSQEAGGETQYF
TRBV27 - CASSLPSEGACEQYF
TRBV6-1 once CASSFLGGNHNEQFF
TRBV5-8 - CASSLIVGTRTPKQFF
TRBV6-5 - CASRDRAQETQYF
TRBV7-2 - CASSPDSTYEQYF
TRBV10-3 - CAISDLQEMNTEAFF
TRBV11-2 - CASRPLRPLNTEAFF
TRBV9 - CASSRASGRVYNEQFF
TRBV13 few CASSLSETQYF
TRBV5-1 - CASSREGLNEGLGELFF
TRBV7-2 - CASSWRVIWNTGELFF
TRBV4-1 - CASSQDRSGERGEQYF
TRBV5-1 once CASSLRSVSVPTDTQYF
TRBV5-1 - CASSSTVQSYEQYF
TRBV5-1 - CASSFGLAGGQETQYF
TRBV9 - CASSGGQGISYEQYF
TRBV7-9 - CSSSLGSGTGNNQPQHF
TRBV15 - CATSRALGGNTEAFF
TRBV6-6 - CASRPTGTSGLEQYF
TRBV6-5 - CASSTSSTDTQYF
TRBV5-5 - CASSFRYEQYF
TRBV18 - CASSPTSQETQYF
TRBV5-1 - CASSWAGGAGELFF